Listed below are T cell receptor beta chains from one sample, sequenced in a study of T cells after posttransplantation cyclophosphamide. Sequencing was performed with immunoSEQ multiplex PCR; in TCRdb, only in-frame clones are kept and a portion is missing. This table has about 40,000 clones, about 92% appearing once. This specimen was PBMCs, taken 60 to 65 days after allogeneic stem cell transplant with posttransplant cyclophosphamide. Receptors were obtained from a male patient aged 60 to 75 who received an allogeneic stem cell transplant from a related donor and was CMV-positive. These T cells may partly come from the graft donor. Both conserved end residues are part of each CDR3. Fields, in order: J gene, V gene, clone size, D gene, CDR3 protein, CDR3 DNA. A D gene is named only where the DNA matches it firmly. Clone size is given for some rows only: seen once, a few or many times, or a class if the clone is expanded.

J gene: TRBJ2-6
V gene: TRBV10-3
clone size: -
D gene: -
CDR3 protein: CAISDTGIGANVLTF
CDR3 DNA: TGTGCCATCAGTGACACAGGTATTGGGGCCAACGTCCTGACTTTC

J gene: TRBJ1-1
V gene: TRBV9
clone size: -
D gene: -
CDR3 protein: CASSVDSNTEAFF
CDR3 DNA: TGTGCCAGCAGCGTCGACAGTAACACTGAAGCTTTCTTT

J gene: TRBJ2-2
V gene: TRBV18
clone size: -
D gene: -
CDR3 protein: CASSPQFGSRGTGELFF
CDR3 DNA: TGTGCCAGCTCACCACAATTTGGGAGTCGTGGCACCGGGGAGCTGTTTTTT

J gene: TRBJ2-1
V gene: TRBV27
clone size: -
D gene: TRBD2
CDR3 protein: CASSAIGRGGEDEQFF
CDR3 DNA: TGTGCCAGCAGTGCCATAGGGCGGGGGGGCGAGGATGAGCAGTTCTTC

J gene: TRBJ1-2
V gene: TRBV5-1
clone size: -
D gene: -
CDR3 protein: CASSLDGYGYTF
CDR3 DNA: TGCGCCAGCAGCTTGGACGGGTATGGCTACACCTTC

J gene: TRBJ2-5
V gene: TRBV7-9
clone size: -
D gene: -
CDR3 protein: CASSLALGGEMTQYF
CDR3 DNA: TGTGCCAGCAGCTTAGCGCTAGGAGGGGAAATGACCCAGTACTTC

J gene: TRBJ2-3
V gene: TRBV28
clone size: -
D gene: TRBD1
CDR3 protein: CASSQFGTGDTDTQYF
CDR3 DNA: TGTGCCAGCAGCCAATTCGGGACAGGGGACACAGATACGCAGTATTTT

J gene: TRBJ1-1
V gene: TRBV27
clone size: -
D gene: -
CDR3 protein: CASSRREGRGSNTEAFF
CDR3 DNA: TGTGCCAGCAGCCGCAGGGAGGGACGGGGTTCGAACACTGAAGCTTTCTTT

J gene: TRBJ2-2
V gene: TRBV30
clone size: -
D gene: -
CDR3 protein: CAWTGWRSTGELFF
CDR3 DNA: TGTGCCTGGACCGGGTGGCGGAGTACCGGGGAGCTGTTTTTT

J gene: TRBJ1-2
V gene: TRBV7-9
clone size: -
D gene: -
CDR3 protein: CASSLAPGGPPEGYTF
CDR3 DNA: TGTGCCAGCAGCTTAGCCCCCGGGGGGCCCCCTGAGGGCTACACCTTC

J gene: TRBJ1-1
V gene: TRBV11-2
clone size: -
D gene: -
CDR3 protein: CASSLVRGREAFF
CDR3 DNA: TGTGCCAGCAGCTTAGTACGCGGTCGTGAAGCTTTCTTT

J gene: TRBJ2-5
V gene: TRBV6-5
clone size: -
D gene: TRBD1
CDR3 protein: CASSFHRGQGETQYF
CDR3 DNA: TGTGCCAGCAGTTTCCACAGGGGGCAGGGCGAGACCCAGTACTTC

J gene: TRBJ2-1
V gene: TRBV6-4
clone size: -
D gene: TRBD2
CDR3 protein: CASSMTSGGSDEQFF
CDR3 DNA: TGTGCCAGCAGTATGACTAGCGGGGGGTCAGATGAGCAGTTCTTC

J gene: TRBJ1-5
V gene: TRBV30
clone size: -
D gene: -
CDR3 protein: CAWSSNSNQPQHF
CDR3 DNA: TGTGCCTGGAGTTCTAATAGCAATCAGCCCCAGCATTTT

J gene: TRBJ1-3
V gene: TRBV10-3
clone size: -
D gene: -
CDR3 protein: CAISFTGQRSGNTIYF
CDR3 DNA: TGTGCCATCAGCTTTACGGGACAACGGAGCGGAAACACCATATATTTT

J gene: TRBJ2-1
V gene: TRBV5-1
clone size: -
D gene: -
CDR3 protein: CASSLELAAGEQFF
CDR3 DNA: TGCGCCAGCAGCTTGGAGTTGGCGGCGGGAGAGCAGTTCTTC

J gene: TRBJ1-2
V gene: TRBV5-4
clone size: few
D gene: -
CDR3 protein: CASREEGEGYTF
CDR3 DNA: TGTGCCAGCAGAGAAGAAGGGGAAGGCTACACCTTC

J gene: TRBJ2-5
V gene: TRBV5-1
clone size: -
D gene: -
CDR3 protein: CASSAGETQYF
CDR3 DNA: TGCGCCAGCAGCGCCGGGGAGACCCAGTACTTC

J gene: TRBJ2-7
V gene: TRBV6-5
clone size: -
D gene: TRBD1
CDR3 protein: CASSYSETGVYEQYF
CDR3 DNA: TGTGCCAGCAGTTACTCCGAGACAGGGGTCTACGAGCAGTACTTC

J gene: TRBJ1-2
V gene: TRBV5-1
clone size: -
D gene: -
CDR3 protein: CASSLLANYGYTF
CDR3 DNA: TGCGCCAGCAGCTTATTAGCTAACTATGGCTACACCTTC

J gene: TRBJ1-6
V gene: TRBV27
clone size: -
D gene: -
CDR3 protein: CASSLGANYSPLHF
CDR3 DNA: TGTGCCAGCAGTTTAGGAGCTAATTATTCCCCCCTCCACTTT

J gene: TRBJ1-2
V gene: TRBV6-1
clone size: -
D gene: TRBD1
CDR3 protein: CASRDSNLSYTF
CDR3 DNA: TGTGCCAGCCGGGACAGCAATTTAAGCTACACCTTC

J gene: TRBJ2-1
V gene: TRBV5-1
clone size: -
D gene: -
CDR3 protein: CASSLVGSSYNEQFF
CDR3 DNA: TGCGCCAGCAGCTTGGTTGGGAGCTCCTACAATGAGCAGTTCTTC

J gene: TRBJ1-3
V gene: TRBV4-1
clone size: -
D gene: -
CDR3 protein: CAGQPEITPGSGNTIYF
CDR3 DNA: TGCGCCGGGCAGCCAGAGATTACCCCCGGCTCTGGAAACACCATATATTTT

J gene: TRBJ1-1
V gene: TRBV2
clone size: -
D gene: -
CDR3 protein: CASSDQWNTEAFF
CDR3 DNA: TGTGCCAGCAGTGATCAGTGGAACACTGAAGCTTTCTTT

J gene: TRBJ1-4
V gene: TRBV7-8
clone size: -
D gene: -
CDR3 protein: CASSLSGRTANEKLFF
CDR3 DNA: TGTGCCAGCAGCTTATCTGGGAGGACGGCTAATGAAAAACTGTTTTTT

J gene: TRBJ1-5
V gene: TRBV27
clone size: -
D gene: TRBD1
CDR3 protein: CASSLQGDQPQHF
CDR3 DNA: TGTGCCAGCAGTTTACAGGGGGATCAGCCCCAGCATTTT

J gene: TRBJ1-4
V gene: TRBV5-8
clone size: -
D gene: -
CDR3 protein: CASSSPSTPTNEKLFF
CDR3 DNA: TGTGCCAGCAGCTCTCCGTCGACACCGACTAATGAAAAACTGTTTTTT

J gene: TRBJ2-5
V gene: TRBV5-1
clone size: once
D gene: TRBD1
CDR3 protein: CASSNGQEGARETQYF
CDR3 DNA: TGCGCCAGCAGCAACGGACAGGAAGGAGCGAGAGAGACCCAGTACTTC

J gene: TRBJ1-5
V gene: TRBV2
clone size: -
D gene: -
CDR3 protein: CASRQLSNQPQHF
CDR3 DNA: TGTGCCAGCAGACAGCTTAGCAATCAGCCCCAGCATTTT

J gene: TRBJ1-5
V gene: TRBV19
clone size: once
D gene: TRBD1
CDR3 protein: CASSTQTGSKDQPQHF
CDR3 DNA: TGTGCCAGTAGTACCCAGACAGGGTCGAAGGATCAGCCCCAGCATTTT

J gene: TRBJ1-2
V gene: TRBV6-5
clone size: -
D gene: TRBD1
CDR3 protein: CASSQGATYGYTF
CDR3 DNA: TGTGCCAGCAGCCAGGGGGCGACCTATGGCTACACCTTC

J gene: TRBJ1-4
V gene: TRBV19
clone size: once
D gene: -
CDR3 protein: CASSIVAGFREKLFF
CDR3 DNA: TGTGCCAGTAGTATAGTCGCAGGTTTTCGCGAAAAACTGTTTTTT

J gene: TRBJ1-2
V gene: TRBV19
clone size: -
D gene: -
CDR3 protein: CASSIKGGSGYTF
CDR3 DNA: TGTGCCAGTAGTATCAAAGGGGGTAGCGGCTACACCTTC

J gene: TRBJ2-7
V gene: TRBV30
clone size: -
D gene: TRBD1
CDR3 protein: CAWSVGTDLSYEQYF
CDR3 DNA: TGTGCCTGGAGTGTAGGGACAGACCTTTCCTACGAGCAGTACTTC

J gene: TRBJ1-2
V gene: TRBV6-1
clone size: -
D gene: TRBD1
CDR3 protein: CASSPGQVKIYGYTF
CDR3 DNA: TGTGCCAGCAGTCCCGGACAGGTGAAAATCTATGGCTACACCTTC

J gene: TRBJ1-2
V gene: TRBV7-9
clone size: -
D gene: -
CDR3 protein: CASSFSAKSPSDTF
CDR3 DNA: TGTGCCAGCAGCTTCTCAGCCAAATCTCCGAGCGACACCTTC

J gene: TRBJ1-5
V gene: TRBV9
clone size: -
D gene: -
CDR3 protein: CASSVGPQANNQPQHF
CDR3 DNA: TGTGCCAGCAGCGTAGGTCCACAGGCTAACAATCAGCCCCAGCATTTT

J gene: TRBJ2-5
V gene: TRBV4-1
clone size: -
D gene: TRBD2
CDR3 protein: CASSQDPSGGTKETQYF
CDR3 DNA: TGCGCCAGCAGCCAAGATCCCAGCGGGGGGACCAAGGAGACCCAGTACTTC

J gene: TRBJ2-7
V gene: TRBV6-5
clone size: -
D gene: TRBD1
CDR3 protein: CASRRDRQAYEQYF
CDR3 DNA: TGTGCCAGCAGGAGGGACAGGCAAGCCTACGAGCAGTACTTC

J gene: TRBJ2-1
V gene: TRBV27
clone size: -
D gene: -
CDR3 protein: CASRGGLDNEQFF
CDR3 DNA: TGTGCCAGCAGGGGGGGTTTAGACAATGAGCAGTTCTTC

J gene: TRBJ2-1
V gene: TRBV5-4
clone size: -
D gene: -
CDR3 protein: CASSLDSYNEQFF
CDR3 DNA: TGTGCCAGCAGCTTGGACTCGTACAATGAGCAGTTCTTC

J gene: TRBJ2-2
V gene: TRBV19
clone size: -
D gene: TRBD1
CDR3 protein: CASSMDRGTGELFF
CDR3 DNA: TGTGCCAGTAGTATGGACAGGGGGACCGGGGAGCTGTTTTTT

J gene: TRBJ2-7
V gene: TRBV19
clone size: few
D gene: TRBD2
CDR3 protein: CASSARPSGLAGAYEQYF
CDR3 DNA: TGTGCCAGTAGCGCCCGACCCTCGGGACTAGCGGGGGCCTACGAGCAGTACTTC

J gene: TRBJ2-3
V gene: TRBV6-6
clone size: -
D gene: -
CDR3 protein: CASSYSSQPDTQYF
CDR3 DNA: TGTGCCAGCAGTTACTCGAGCCAACCCGATACGCAGTATTTT

J gene: TRBJ2-7
V gene: TRBV27
clone size: once
D gene: TRBD2
CDR3 protein: CASSLLGGLREQYF
CDR3 DNA: TGTGCCAGCAGTTTATTGGGAGGGTTGCGGGAGCAGTACTTC

J gene: TRBJ1-4
V gene: TRBV27
clone size: -
D gene: -
CDR3 protein: CASSTGYNEKLFF
CDR3 DNA: TGTGCCAGCAGTACAGGGTATAATGAAAAACTGTTTTTT

J gene: TRBJ2-1
V gene: TRBV29-1
clone size: -
D gene: TRBD1
CDR3 protein: CSAGGQGTGEQFF
CDR3 DNA: TGCAGCGCTGGGGGACAGGGAACCGGTGAGCAGTTCTTC

J gene: TRBJ2-7
V gene: TRBV4-1
clone size: -
D gene: -
CDR3 protein: CASSRGTEIYEQYF
CDR3 DNA: TGCGCCAGCAGCCGAGGGACTGAAATCTACGAGCAGTACTTC